The 6 T cell receptor beta chains reported below all come from one sample, sequenced in a study of cytomegalovirus exposure and HLA in healthy donors (dated by TCRdb to about 2017). To prepare the library, the immunoSEQ multiplex PCR assay was applied. For the multiplex PCR, a mixture combining 60 forward primers for TCR Vbeta segments and 13 reverse primers for TCR Jbeta segments was used. The table comes from immuneACCESS by way of TCRdb, which keeps in-frame sequences with V and J called. Part of the clones is missing from these tables; in studies checked, under half for an unresolved V gene and the rest for unknown reasons. This sample lists about 140,000 clones; about 66% were detected once. The ten most abundant clones make up approximately 1.8% of the sample. The sample consisted of PBMCs. Receptors were obtained from a male donor in good health and CMV-seronegative.

The rearrangement uses TRBV2 and TRBJ2-5, with a weak D call TRBD2 (7 bases). The CDR3 sequence is 14 residues long. Trimming removed 6 bases at V and 5 bases at J, with 16 bases between. Germline values: CDR1 SNHLY, CDR2 FYNNEI. The chain's CDR3 is CASRIGGGAETQYF. Written as DNA, the CDR3 is TGTGCCAGCAGGATCGGTGGGGGGGCGGAGACCCAGTACTTC.

For the CDR3, the DNA is TGCGCCAGCAGCCAACACGGACTAGAAGAAGAGACCCAGTACTTC. Translation: CASSQHGLEEETQYF. The chain combines TRBV4-3 with TRBJ2-5, with TRBD2 identical over 7 bases. V gave up 2 bases and J gave up 3 bases; unmatched junction bases: 6. The CDR3 consists of 15 residues. Germline CDR1 is LGHNA and CDR2 is YSLEER.

The genes are TRBV7-2 and TRBJ2-5, with a possible D match to TRBD1 (6 bases). The CDR3 contains 12 residues. In germline, CDR1 is SGHTA, CDR2 FQGNSA. Trimming left V 2 bases short and J 5 bases short, with 6 bases between. The DNA of the CDR3 is TGTGCCAGCAGCTTAAGGGGGGAGACCCAGTACTTC. This codes for CASSLRGETQYF.

The chain couples TRBV27 to TRBJ2-3; TRBD2 agrees at 10 bases. In germline, CDR1 is MNHEY, CDR2 SMNVEV (reference sequence). The CDR3 contains 16 residues. Losses at the gene ends were 5 bases for V and 5 bases for J; bases not matched to a gene: 10. CDR3 sequence (DNA): TGTGCCAGCAGTCACTCAGCGGGGGGGCAGGGAGATACGCAGTATTTT. Translation: CASSHSAGGQGDTQYF.

This clone appeared a single time. The V gene is TRBV27, the J gene TRBJ1-5, with D perhaps matching TRBD1 (6 bases). This CDR3 spans 17 amino acids. The germline V gene encodes CDR1 MNHEY and CDR2 SMNVEV (reference sequence). V lost 1 base, J lost 7 bases, and 20 bases lay in between. The CDR3, as DNA: TGTGCCAGCAGTTTATTGGGGCTGACAGGCTCGGGCCAGCCCCAGCATTTT. The encoded protein is CASSLLGLTGSGQPQHF.

The chain is built from TRBV9 and TRBJ1-5, with a tentative D call TRBD1 (5 bases). Trimming pared 0 bases from V and 6 bases from J, leaving 10 bases between. From germline, CDR1 is SGDLS and CDR2 YYNGEE. The CDR3 is 14 amino acids. DNA for the CDR3: TGTGCCAGCAGCGTAGGAGGGGAGGCTCAGCCCCAGCATTTT. Translated: CASSVGGEAQPQHF.